Sequencing of this T cell receptor beta chain was carried out in a study of T cell repertoires in cytomegalovirus infection. Looking at the study overall: Public TCR beta signatures marked donors with CMV infection and the matching HLA.

As concerns this clonotype: What it binds is not known.

Overall study findings and caveats: It was HLA-C-restricted CMV-specific TCR beta clonotypes that dominated the response ex vivo.

TCRdb ran MiXCR on the reads and lists one entry per CDR3 protein. The profile shows 450,000 to 600,000 distinct CDR3 sequences, roughly 10% of them singletons. The CDR3 contains 15 residues. The V end was cut by 2 bases, the J end by 2 bases, with 10 bases between. The V gene's germline CDR1 is SGDLS and CDR2 YYNGEE. The chain couples TRBV9 to TRBJ2-2, with D tentatively TRBD1 or TRBD2 (7 bases each). This receptor was obtained from a human donor in good health (CMV status not recorded). Some clones in this sample may be carry-over from other donors' samples. The sample comprised PBMCs. The CDR3 spells CASSVRGGNTGELFF. The DNA of the CDR3 is TGTGCCAGCAGCGTCAGGGGGGGAAACACCGGGGAGCTGTTTTTT.